One and the same sample provided the 18 T cell receptor beta chains below, sequenced in a study of blood T cell repertoires in COVID-19. The repertoire was sequenced with immunoSEQ multiplex PCR; TCRdb's copy has only in-frame clones and lacks some. The table shows some 220,000 clones, with 84% occurring only once. The sample was peripheral blood. These receptors all stem from a woman aged 30 to 39 who had recovered from COVID-19.

With respect to this clone: The identical CDR3 is also encoded by other nucleotide sequences in the sample. The CDR3 DNA is TGTGCCAGCAGCCCGGGACAGGGCTCGTACGGCTACACCTTC. Amino acid sequence: CASSPGQGSYGYTF. V is TRBV11-1 and J is TRBJ1-2; 9 positions match TRBD1. The V gene's germline CDR1 is SGHAT and CDR2 FQDESV (reference sequence). This CDR3 has 14 amino acids. The V and J ends lost 5 bases and 8 bases, in that order; junction bases with no gene match: 9.

About this clone: The sample carries other DNA sequences with the same CDR3. This chain uses TRBV5-1 with TRBJ2-7; perhaps TRBD1 as D (6 bases). Germline V gene lookup returns CDR1 SGHRS and CDR2 YFSETQ. Trimming removed 0 bases at V and 7 bases at J, with 8 bases between. The CDR3 is 12 residues long. The CDR3 nucleotides are TGCGCCAGCAGCTTGGCGCAGGGGGAGCAGTACTTC. This encodes CASSLAQGEQYF.

CDR3 protein: CASSGGQRATSYEQYF. CDR3 sequence (DNA): TGTGCCAGCAGTGGGGGTCAGCGGGCCACTTCCTACGAGCAGTACTTC. The J gene is TRBJ2-7, the V gene TRBV2, with D perhaps TRBD2 (6 bases). Trimming took off 4 bases at V and 1 base at J, with 17 bases between the two ends. The CDR3 is made up of 16 amino acids. Germline CDR1 and CDR2: SNHLY and FYNNEI.

This clone has just one count. The chain joins TRBV18 to TRBJ1-3; D remains ambiguous. This CDR3 spans 15 amino acids. Trimming stripped 0 bases from V and 1 base from J, with 7 bases between. From germline, CDR1 is KGHSH and CDR2 LQKENI. CDR3 protein: CASSPPSLSGNTIYF. The CDR3 coding sequence is TGTGCCAGCTCACCACCTTCCTTGTCTGGAAACACCATATATTTT.

The CDR3 reads CASRRQANYGYTF. CDR3 nucleotides: TGTGCCAGCAGGCGTCAGGCTAACTATGGCTACACCTTC. V and J are TRBV2 and TRBJ1-2; D is undetermined. The V end lost 6 bases, the J end lost 0 bases, and 8 bases lay between the germline ends. This CDR3 has 13 residues. From germline, CDR1 is SNHLY and CDR2 FYNNEI.

The chain links TRBV6-2 or TRBV6-3 to TRBJ2-3; no clear D. Per germline, CDR1 MNHEY and CDR2 SVGEGT. The CDR3 length is 16 residues. The germline V and J ends were trimmed by 5 bases and 1 base, with 16 bases remaining between them. The CDR3 DNA reads TGTGCCAGCAGTCAAGAGGTGCCTCTAGGCACAGATACGCAGTATTTT. It codes for CASSQEVPLGTDTQYF.

This clone was found once. This chain links TRBV29-1 with TRBJ1-1; 7 bases match TRBD1. This CDR3 contains 12 residues. The V gene's germline CDR1 is SQVTM and CDR2 ANQGSEA. The V gene end was trimmed by 7 bases and the J gene end by 5 bases; junction bases not matched to a gene: 7. CDR3 nucleotides: TGCAGCGCCCAGACAGGGAGGACTGAAGCTTTCTTT. Amino acids: CSAQTGRTEAFF.

The chain recombines TRBV6-5 with TRBJ2-7, with D unclear. CDR1 and CDR2 (germline): MNHEY, SVGAGI. The ends were cut back, 4 bases at V and 0 bases at J, with 7 bases in the middle. This CDR3 contains 13 residues. CDR3 in DNA: TGTGCCAGCAGTTGGAGTGCCTCCTACGAGCAGTACTTC. As protein: CASSWSASYEQYF.

The chain combines TRBV28 with TRBJ1-3; D call uncertain. With 6 bases removed from V and 4 bases from J, the gap between germline ends came to 7 bases. Germline V gives CDR1 MDHEN, CDR2 SYDVKM. The length of the CDR3 is 12 residues. This CDR3 is CASSSAGNTIYF. For the CDR3, the DNA is TGTGCCAGCAGCTCAGCGGGAAACACCATATATTTT.

This clone was observed a few times. The rearrangement uses TRBV13 and TRBJ2-5, with 13 bases that match TRBD2. The CDR3 has 17 amino acids. J gave up 3 bases and V 4 bases, and 8 bases lay outside the gene matches. In germline, CDR1 is PRHDT, CDR2 FYEKMQ (reference sequence). This CDR3 reads CASSWRGLAGNKETQYF. The CDR3 nucleotides are TGTGCCAGCAGCTGGCGGGGACTAGCGGGAAATAAAGAGACCCAGTACTTC.

V gene TRBV7-3 combines with J gene TRBJ2-7; 9 bases match TRBD2. The CDR3 loop spans 15 amino acids. Unmatched junction bases numbered 6, after V lost 3 bases and J lost 3 bases. Per the germline V gene, CDR1 is SGHTA and CDR2 is FQGTGA. The chain's CDR3 is CASSLSSGGNYEQYF. CDR3 DNA: TGTGCCAGCAGCTTGAGTAGCGGGGGAAACTACGAGCAGTACTTC.

This CDR3 reads CASNFLWGGGAQYF. For the CDR3, the DNA is TGTGCCAGCAATTTCCTCTGGGGGGGAGGGGCCCAGTACTTC. The V gene is TRBV28, the J gene TRBJ2-5; TRBD2 agrees at 7 bases. The germline CDR1 and CDR2 sequences are MDHEN and SYDVKM. The trim removed 7 bases at V and 9 bases at J, leaving 14 bases unmatched. CDR3 length equals 14 residues.

The chain has TRBV29-1 and TRBJ1-3; TRBD1 aligns across 8 bases. Germline lookup yields CDR1 SQVTM and CDR2 ANQGSEA. Trimming removed 0 bases from V and 4 bases from J; junction bases left unmatched: 5. The CDR3 is 15 residues long. CDR3 protein: CSVEEGQVAGNTIYF. The CDR3 coding sequence is TGCAGCGTTGAAGAGGGACAGGTAGCAGGAAACACCATATATTTT.

This clone was detected only once. V usage is TRBV7-9 and J usage is TRBJ2-1; 7 bases align to TRBD2. The CDR3 is 16 amino acids. The germline V gene encodes CDR1 SEHNR and CDR2 FQNEAQ (reference sequence). The ends lost 7 bases at V and 8 bases at J; junction bases unmatched: 17. CDR3 nucleotides: TGTGCCAGCATCCCGGAGGGCGGGAGTCCGTACGATGAGCAGTTCTTC. Its protein product is CASIPEGGSPYDEQFF.

CDR3 loop: CASSSPRGVTGELFF. CDR3 coding DNA: TGTGCCAGCAGCTCCCCACGGGGGGTCACCGGGGAGCTGTTTTTT. The V call is TRBV7-9, the J call TRBJ2-2; 7 bases agree with TRBD2. Germline CDR1 reads SEHNR; CDR2 reads FQNEAQ (reference sequence). V shed 4 bases and J 4 bases; nucleotides not matched to a gene: 6. The CDR3 contains 15 residues.

The chain employs TRBV2 and TRBJ1-3; D not certain. Trimming stripped 6 bases from V and 4 bases from J, with 10 bases between. CDR3 length equals 13 residues. CDR1 is SNHLY, CDR2 FYNNEI, per germline. The CDR3 here is CASSRSLGNTIYF. The CDR3 nucleotides are TGTGCCAGCAGCCGTAGCCTCGGAAACACCATATATTTT.

The chain uses TRBV11-2 and TRBJ2-7; weak D call: TRBD1 (5 bases). The CDR3 extends over 13 amino acids. V dropped 6 bases and J dropped 2 bases, with 11 bases sitting between them. The V gene's germline CDR1 is SGHAT and CDR2 FQNNGV. For the CDR3, the DNA is TGTGCCAGCAGTTCAGGGCCCCCCTACGAGCAGTACTTC. Translation gives CASSSGPPYEQYF.

This clone appeared a single time. The chain recombines TRBV5-1 with TRBJ1-2; no definite D call. V was shortened by 4 bases and J by 6 bases, with 16 bases between the two germline ends. Germline CDR1 is SGHRS and CDR2 is YFSETQ. CDR3 length: 14 amino acids. This chain's CDR3 is CASSAIGSGDGYTF. The CDR3 DNA follows: TGCGCCAGCAGCGCCATCGGGAGCGGAGATGGCTACACCTTC.